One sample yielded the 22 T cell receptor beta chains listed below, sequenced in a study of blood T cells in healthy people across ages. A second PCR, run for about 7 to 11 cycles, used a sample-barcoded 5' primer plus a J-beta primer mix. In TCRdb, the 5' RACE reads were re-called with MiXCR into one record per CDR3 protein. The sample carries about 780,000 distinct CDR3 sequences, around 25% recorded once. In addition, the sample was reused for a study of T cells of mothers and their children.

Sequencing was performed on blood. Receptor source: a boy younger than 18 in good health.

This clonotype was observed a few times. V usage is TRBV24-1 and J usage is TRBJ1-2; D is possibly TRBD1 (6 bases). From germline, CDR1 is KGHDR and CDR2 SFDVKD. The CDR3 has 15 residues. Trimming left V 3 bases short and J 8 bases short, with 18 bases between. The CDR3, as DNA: TGTGCCACCAGTGATCCCTCCTTGACAGGAAGCGGCTACACCTTC. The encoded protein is CATSDPSLTGSGYTF.

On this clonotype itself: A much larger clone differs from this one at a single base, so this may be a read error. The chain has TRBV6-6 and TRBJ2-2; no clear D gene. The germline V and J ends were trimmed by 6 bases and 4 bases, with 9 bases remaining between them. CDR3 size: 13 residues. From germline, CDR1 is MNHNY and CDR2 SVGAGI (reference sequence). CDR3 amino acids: CASRHPVTGELFF. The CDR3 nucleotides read TGTGCCAGCAGACATCCGGTCACCGGGGAGCTGTTTTTT.

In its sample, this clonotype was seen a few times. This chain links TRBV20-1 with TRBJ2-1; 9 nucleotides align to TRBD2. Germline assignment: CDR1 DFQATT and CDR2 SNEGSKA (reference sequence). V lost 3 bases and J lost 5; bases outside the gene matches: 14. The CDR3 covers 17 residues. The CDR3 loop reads CSASSSSGGSLNNEQFF. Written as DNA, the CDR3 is TGCAGTGCTAGCTCTAGTAGCGGGGGAAGCTTGAACAATGAGCAGTTCTTC.

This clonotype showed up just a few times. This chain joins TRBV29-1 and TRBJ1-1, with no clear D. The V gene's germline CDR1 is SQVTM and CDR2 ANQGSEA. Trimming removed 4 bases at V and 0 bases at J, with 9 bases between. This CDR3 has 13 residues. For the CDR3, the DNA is TGCAGCGTTGTCCTACCCATGAACACTGAAGCTTTCTTT. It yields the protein CSVVLPMNTEAFF.

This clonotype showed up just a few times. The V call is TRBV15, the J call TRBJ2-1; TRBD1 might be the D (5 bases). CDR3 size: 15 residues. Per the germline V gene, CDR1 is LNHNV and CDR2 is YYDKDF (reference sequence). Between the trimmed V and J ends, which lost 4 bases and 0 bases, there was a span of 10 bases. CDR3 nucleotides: TGTGCCACCAGCATGGGGCAGAGCTCCTACAATGAGCAGTTCTTC. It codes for CATSMGQSSYNEQFF.

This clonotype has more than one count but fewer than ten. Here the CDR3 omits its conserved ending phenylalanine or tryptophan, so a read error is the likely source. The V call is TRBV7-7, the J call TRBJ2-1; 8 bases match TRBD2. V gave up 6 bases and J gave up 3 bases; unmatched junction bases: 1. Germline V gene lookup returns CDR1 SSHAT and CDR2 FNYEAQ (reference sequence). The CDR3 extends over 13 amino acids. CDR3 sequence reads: CASSTSGYNEQFL. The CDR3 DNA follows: TGTGCCAGCAGTACTAGCGGCTACAATGAGCAGTTCCTC.

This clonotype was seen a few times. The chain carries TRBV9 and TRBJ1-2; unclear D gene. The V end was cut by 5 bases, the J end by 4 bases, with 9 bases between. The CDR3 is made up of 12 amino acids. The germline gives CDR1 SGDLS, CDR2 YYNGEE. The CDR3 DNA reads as TGTGCCAGCAGTGCCCAAAGCTATGGCTACACCTTC. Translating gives CASSAQSYGYTF. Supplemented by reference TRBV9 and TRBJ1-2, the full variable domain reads DSGVTQTPKHLITATGQRVTLRCSPRSGDLSVYWYQQSLDQGLQFLIQYYNGEERAKGNILERFSAQQFPDLHSELNLSSLELGDSALYFCASSAQSYGYTFGSGTRLTVV.

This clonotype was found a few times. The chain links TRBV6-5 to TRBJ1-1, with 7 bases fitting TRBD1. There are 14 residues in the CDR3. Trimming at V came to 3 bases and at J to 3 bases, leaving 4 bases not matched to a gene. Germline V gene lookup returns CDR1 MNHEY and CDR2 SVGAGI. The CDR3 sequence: CASSYKGAYTEAFF. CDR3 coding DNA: TGTGCCAGCAGTTATAAGGGGGCTTACACTGAAGCTTTCTTT.

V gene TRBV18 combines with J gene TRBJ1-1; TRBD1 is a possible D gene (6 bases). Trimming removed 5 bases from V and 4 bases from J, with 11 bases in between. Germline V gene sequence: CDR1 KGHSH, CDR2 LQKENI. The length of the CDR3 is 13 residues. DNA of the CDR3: TGTGCCAGCTCAACCTGGGGGGCCACTGAAGCTTTCTTT. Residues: CASSTWGATEAFF.

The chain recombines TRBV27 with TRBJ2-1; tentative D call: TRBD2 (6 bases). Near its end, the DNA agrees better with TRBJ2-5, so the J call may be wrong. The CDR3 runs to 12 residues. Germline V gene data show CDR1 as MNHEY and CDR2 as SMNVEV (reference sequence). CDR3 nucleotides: TGTGCCACGCGACTGGGGAGGGAGACCCAGTACTTC. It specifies CATRLGRETQYF.

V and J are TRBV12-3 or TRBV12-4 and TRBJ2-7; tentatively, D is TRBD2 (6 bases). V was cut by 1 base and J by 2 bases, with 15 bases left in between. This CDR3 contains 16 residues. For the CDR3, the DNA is TGTGCCAGCAGTTTAGAAGGCGGGGCAACACCCTACGAGCAGTACTTC. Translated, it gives CASSLEGGATPYEQYF.

CDR3 in DNA: TGTGCCAGCACCCCCTTGGGACACCATTCATCGGCGGGGGCCAACGTCCTGACTTTC. Encoded protein: CASTPLGHHSSAGANVLTF. This chain links TRBV7-9 with TRBJ2-6, with a tentative D call TRBD1 (6 bases). With 7 bases removed from V and 4 bases from J, the gap between germline ends came to 26 bases. Per the germline V gene, CDR1 is SEHNR and CDR2 is FQNEAQ (reference sequence). The CDR3 extends over 19 amino acids.

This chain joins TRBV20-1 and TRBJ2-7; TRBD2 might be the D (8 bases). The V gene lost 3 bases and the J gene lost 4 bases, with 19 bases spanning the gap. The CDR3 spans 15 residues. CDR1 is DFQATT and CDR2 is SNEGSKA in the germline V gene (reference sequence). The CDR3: CSASRGGQPSYEQYF. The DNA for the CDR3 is TGCAGTGCTAGTCGGGGGGGACAGCCGTCGTACGAGCAGTACTTC.

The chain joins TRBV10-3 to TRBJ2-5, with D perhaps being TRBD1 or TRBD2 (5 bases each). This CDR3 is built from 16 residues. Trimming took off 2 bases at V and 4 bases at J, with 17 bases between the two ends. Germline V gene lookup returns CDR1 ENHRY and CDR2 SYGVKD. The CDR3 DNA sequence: TGTGCCATCAGTGAGCCGAGGGGCCCCAAGGGAGAGACCCAGTACTTC. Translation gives CAISEPRGPKGETQYF.

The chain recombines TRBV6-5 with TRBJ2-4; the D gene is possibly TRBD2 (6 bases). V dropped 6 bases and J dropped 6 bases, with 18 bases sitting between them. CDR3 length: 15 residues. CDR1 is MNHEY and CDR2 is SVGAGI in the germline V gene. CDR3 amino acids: CASRSLLATSNIQYF. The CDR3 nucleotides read TGTGCCAGCAGATCTTTACTAGCTACATCAAACATTCAGTACTTC.

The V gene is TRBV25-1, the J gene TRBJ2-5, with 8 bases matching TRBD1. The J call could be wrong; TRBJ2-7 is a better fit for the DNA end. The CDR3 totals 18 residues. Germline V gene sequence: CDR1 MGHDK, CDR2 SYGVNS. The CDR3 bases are TGTGCCAGCAGTGATACGACAGGGGTGAGGGTTAGCTCCTACGAGCAGTACTTC. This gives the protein CASSDTTGVRVSSYEQYF.

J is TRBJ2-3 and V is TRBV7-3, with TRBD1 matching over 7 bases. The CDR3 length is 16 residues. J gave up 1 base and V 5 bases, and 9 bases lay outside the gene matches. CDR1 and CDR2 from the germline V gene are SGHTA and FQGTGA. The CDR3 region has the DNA TGTGCCAGCAGCCCTCGACAGGGTTTGGGCACAGATACGCAGTATTTT. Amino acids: CASSPRQGLGTDTQYF.

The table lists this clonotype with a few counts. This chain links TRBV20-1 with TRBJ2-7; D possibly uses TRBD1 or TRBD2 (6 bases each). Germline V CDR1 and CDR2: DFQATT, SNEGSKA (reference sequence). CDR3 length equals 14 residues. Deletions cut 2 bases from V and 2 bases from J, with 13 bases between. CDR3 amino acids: CSARYLRGAYEQYF. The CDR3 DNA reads TGCAGTGCTAGATACCTTAGGGGGGCCTACGAGCAGTACTTC.

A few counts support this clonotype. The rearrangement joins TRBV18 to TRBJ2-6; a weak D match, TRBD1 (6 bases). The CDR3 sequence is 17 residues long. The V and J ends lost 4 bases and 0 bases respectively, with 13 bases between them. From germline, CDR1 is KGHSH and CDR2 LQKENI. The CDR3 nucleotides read TGTGCCAGCTCACGAGAAACAGGGAACTCTGGGGCCAACGTCCTGACTTTC. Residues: CASSRETGNSGANVLTF.

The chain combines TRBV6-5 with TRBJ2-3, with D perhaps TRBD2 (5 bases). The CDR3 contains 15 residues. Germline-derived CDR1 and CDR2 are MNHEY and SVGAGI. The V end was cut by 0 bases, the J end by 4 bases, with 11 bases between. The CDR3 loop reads CASSYSYGIPDTQYF. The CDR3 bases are TGTGCCAGCAGTTACTCGTACGGGATCCCAGATACGCAGTATTTT.

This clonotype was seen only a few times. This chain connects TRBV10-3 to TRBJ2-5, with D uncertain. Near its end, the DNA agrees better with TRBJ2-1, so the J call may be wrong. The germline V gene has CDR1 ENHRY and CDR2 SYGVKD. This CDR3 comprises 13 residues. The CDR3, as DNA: TGTGCCATCATTCTACCCGGGCCGGATGAGCAGTTCTTC. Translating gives CAIILPGPDEQFF.

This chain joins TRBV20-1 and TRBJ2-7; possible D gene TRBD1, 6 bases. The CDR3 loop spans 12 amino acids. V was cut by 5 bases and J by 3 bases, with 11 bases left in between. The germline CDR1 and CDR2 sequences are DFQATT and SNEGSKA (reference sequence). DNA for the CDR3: TGCAGTGCTCTGGGGGCCGGCTACGAGCAGTACTTC. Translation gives CSALGAGYEQYF.